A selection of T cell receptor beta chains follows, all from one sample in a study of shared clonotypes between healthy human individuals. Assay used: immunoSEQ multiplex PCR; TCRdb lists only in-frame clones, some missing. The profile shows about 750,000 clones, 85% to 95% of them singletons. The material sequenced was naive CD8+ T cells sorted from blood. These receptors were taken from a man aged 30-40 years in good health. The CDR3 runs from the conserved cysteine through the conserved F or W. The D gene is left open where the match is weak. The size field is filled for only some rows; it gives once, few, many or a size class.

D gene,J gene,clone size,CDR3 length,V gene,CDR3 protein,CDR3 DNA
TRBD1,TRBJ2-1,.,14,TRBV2,CASSIGQGWNEQFF,TGTGCCAGCAGTATAGGACAGGGGTGGAATGAGCAGTTCTTC
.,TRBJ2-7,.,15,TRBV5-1,CASSLFGGMSYEQYF,TGCGCCAGCAGCTTGTTCGGCGGGATGTCCTACGAGCAGTACTTC
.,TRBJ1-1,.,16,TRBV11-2,CASSLDRTGFNTEAFF,TGTGCCAGCAGCTTAGATCGAACGGGATTTAACACTGAAGCTTTCTTT
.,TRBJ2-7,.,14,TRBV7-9,CASSLAGQGDEQYF,TGTGCCAGCAGCTTAGCGGGGCAGGGCGACGAGCAGTACTTC
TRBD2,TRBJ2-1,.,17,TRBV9,CASSGPSGKLPYNEQFF,TGTGCCAGCAGCGGCCCCAGCGGGAAACTGCCCTACAATGAGCAGTTCTTC
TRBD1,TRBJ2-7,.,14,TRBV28,CASRSRDSSYEQYF,TGTGCCAGCAGGTCCCGGGACAGCTCCTACGAGCAGTACTTC
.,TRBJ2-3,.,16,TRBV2,CASSDSAGRPTDTQYF,TGTGCCAGCAGTGACTCGGCGGGTCGGCCCACAGATACGCAGTATTTT
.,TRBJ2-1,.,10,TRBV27,CATGYNEQFF,TGTGCCACAGGATACAATGAGCAGTTCTTC
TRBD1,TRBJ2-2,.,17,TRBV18,CASSLRQGAVDTGELFF,TGTGCCAGCTCACTTAGACAGGGAGCCGTCGACACCGGGGAGCTGTTTTTT
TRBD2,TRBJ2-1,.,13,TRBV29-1,CSAPAGVYNEQFF,TGCAGCGCCCCAGCGGGAGTCTACAATGAGCAGTTCTTC
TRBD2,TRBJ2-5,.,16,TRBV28,CASSPRLAAFQETQYF,TGTGCCAGCAGTCCCCGACTAGCGGCCTTTCAAGAGACCCAGTACTTC
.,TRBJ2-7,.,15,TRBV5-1,CASSWGLGTPYEQYF,TGCGCCAGCAGCTGGGGGCTGGGGACACCCTACGAGCAGTACTTC
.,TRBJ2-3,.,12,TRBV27,CASSLPGDTQYF,TGTGCCAGCAGTTTACCCGGAGATACGCAGTATTTT
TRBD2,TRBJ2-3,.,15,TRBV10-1,CASSEFLAARDTQYF,TGCGCCAGCAGTGAATTTCTAGCGGCCCGAGATACGCAGTATTTT
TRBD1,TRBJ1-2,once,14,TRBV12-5,CASGFEGAYYGYTF,TGTGCTAGTGGTTTTGAGGGGGCTTACTATGGCTACACCTTC
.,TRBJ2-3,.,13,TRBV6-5,CASSWTSTDTQYF,TGTGCCAGCAGTTGGACTAGCACAGATACGCAGTATTTT
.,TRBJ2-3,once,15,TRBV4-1,CASSQVMDSADTQYF,TGCGCCAGCAGCCAAGTAATGGATTCCGCAGATACGCAGTATTTT
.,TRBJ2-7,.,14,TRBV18,CASSPTFGLEEQYF,TGTGCCAGCTCACCAACCTTCGGGTTAGAAGAGCAGTACTTC
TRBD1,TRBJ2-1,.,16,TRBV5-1,CASSSGIGDSYNEQFF,TGCGCCAGCAGCTCGGGAATAGGGGACAGCTACAATGAGCAGTTCTTC
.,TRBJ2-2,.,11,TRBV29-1,CSVEGVGELFF,TGCAGCGTTGAGGGGGTCGGGGAGCTGTTTTTT
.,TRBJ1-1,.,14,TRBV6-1,CASSEWIMNTEAFF,TGTGCCAGCAGTGAATGGATCATGAACACTGAAGCTTTCTTT
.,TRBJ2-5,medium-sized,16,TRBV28,CASSSGESRSQETQYF,TGTGCCAGCAGTTCTGGTGAATCCAGGTCACAAGAGACCCAGTACTTC
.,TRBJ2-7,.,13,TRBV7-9,CASSPYWGYEQYF,TGTGCCAGCAGCCCTTATTGGGGTTACGAGCAGTACTTC
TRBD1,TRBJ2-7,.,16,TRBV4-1,CASSQTLTGAAYEQYF,TGCGCCAGCAGCCAAACCTTGACAGGGGCAGCCTACGAGCAGTACTTC
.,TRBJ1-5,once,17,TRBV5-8,CASSHGKLGHNNQPQHF,TGTGCCAGCAGCCACGGGAAATTGGGACATAACAATCAGCCCCAGCATTTT
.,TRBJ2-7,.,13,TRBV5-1,CASSLGTGYEQYF,TGCGCCAGCAGCTTGGGGACGGGTTACGAGCAGTACTTC
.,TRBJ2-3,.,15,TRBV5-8,CASTGQFKSTDTQYF,TGTGCCAGCACCGGACAGTTCAAGAGCACAGATACGCAGTATTTT
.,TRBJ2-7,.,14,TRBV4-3,CASSNAQGPYEQYF,TGCGCCAGCAGCAACGCACAGGGACCCTACGAGCAGTACTTC
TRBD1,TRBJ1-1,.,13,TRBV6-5,CASSLGTGAEAFF,TGTGCCAGCAGTTTAGGGACAGGGGCAGAAGCTTTCTTT
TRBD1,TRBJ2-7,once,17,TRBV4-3,CASSQEGGLGGDYEQYF,TGCGCCAGCAGCCAAGAAGGGGGCTTGGGTGGGGACTACGAGCAGTACTTC
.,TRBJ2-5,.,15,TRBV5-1,CASSLVGGVGETQYF,TGCGCCAGCAGCTTGGTAGGTGGGGTTGGTGAGACCCAGTACTTC
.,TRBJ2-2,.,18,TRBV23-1,CASSRLKEGGPRTGELFF,TGCGCCAGCAGTCGCCTCAAAGAGGGAGGTCCCCGAACCGGGGAGCTGTTTTTT
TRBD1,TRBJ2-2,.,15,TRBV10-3,CAISDSLQGPGELFF,TGTGCCATCAGTGATAGTCTACAGGGGCCCGGGGAGCTGTTTTTT
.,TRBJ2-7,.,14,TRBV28,CAISPRTAPYEQYF,TGTGCCATCTCCCCACGAACTGCTCCCTACGAGCAGTACTTC
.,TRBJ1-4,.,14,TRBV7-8,CASSRLIANEKLFF,TGTGCCAGCAGCCGACTAATAGCGAATGAAAAACTGTTTTTT
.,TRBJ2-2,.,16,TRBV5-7,CASSSGFSANTGELFF,TGTGCCAGCAGCTCCGGCTTTTCCGCGAACACCGGGGAGCTGTTTTTT
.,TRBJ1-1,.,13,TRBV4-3,CASSPFLVGEAFF,TGCGCCAGCAGCCCGTTTTTAGTGGGTGAAGCTTTCTTT
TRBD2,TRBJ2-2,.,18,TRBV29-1,CSVDRVAGGYSHAGELFF,TGCAGCGTTGATAGGGTAGCGGGAGGGTACAGTCACGCCGGGGAGCTGTTTTTT
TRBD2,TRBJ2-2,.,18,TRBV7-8,CASSFYRAGGHAAGELFF,TGTGCCAGCAGCTTTTATCGGGCGGGAGGACACGCAGCCGGGGAGCTGTTTTTT
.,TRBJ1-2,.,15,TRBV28,CASSLSPGFRWGYTF,TGTGCCAGCAGTTTATCCCCGGGATTTAGGTGGGGCTACACCTTC
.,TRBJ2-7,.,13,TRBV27,CASSTAISYEQYF,TGTGCCAGCAGTACTGCCATTTCCTACGAGCAGTACTTC
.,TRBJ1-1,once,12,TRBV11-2,CASSFKSTEAFF,TGTGCCAGCAGCTTCAAGAGTACTGAAGCTTTCTTT
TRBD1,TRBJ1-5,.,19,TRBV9,CASRILRDRGFLIYQPQHF,TGTGCCAGCAGAATCCTAAGAGACAGGGGGTTTTTGATTTATCAGCCCCAGCATTTT
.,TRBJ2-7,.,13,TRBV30,CAWSLGEAYEQYF,TGTGCCTGGAGTTTAGGGGAAGCCTACGAGCAGTACTTC
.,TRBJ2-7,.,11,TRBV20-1,CSAPPLYEQYF,TGCAGTGCCCCTCCCCTGTACGAGCAGTACTTC
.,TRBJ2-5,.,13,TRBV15,CATSREVGETQYF,TGTGCCACCAGCAGAGAGGTCGGAGAGACCCAGTACTTC
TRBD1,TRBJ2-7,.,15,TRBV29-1,CSVVAKDRVSYEQYF,TGCAGCGTTGTAGCAAAGGACAGGGTCTCCTACGAGCAGTACTTC
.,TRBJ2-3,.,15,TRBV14,CASSQDPGGTDTQYF,TGTGCCAGCAGCCAAGATCCGGGGGGCACAGATACGCAGTATTTT